Given below is one T cell receptor (beta chain) in context. Antigen unknown. PCR amplification relied on 60 Vbeta primers (plus 13 Jbeta primers). Clones were sequenced by immunoSEQ multiplex PCR, and TCRdb holds only the in-frame ones, with some missing. This sample has under 200,000 clones, with roughly two thirds found just once. The data were obtained in a study of cytomegalovirus exposure and HLA in healthy donors. V dropped 7 bases and J dropped 7; count of bases not matched to a gene: 9. CDR3 length: 13 residues. The germline V gene encodes CDR1 SQVTM and CDR2 ANQGSEA. Regarding the study as a whole: Most observed TCR sequences were rare, whereas some public TCRs were detected in many donors. The authors enumerated around 150 TCR beta chains as linked to cytomegalovirus.

What was sequenced was PBMCs. V and J are TRBV29-1 and TRBJ1-2, with 10 bases lining up with TRBD1. This receptor was obtained from a woman in her late teens or twenties in good health and CMV-seropositive. The CDR3 bases are TGCAGCGCCGAGGGGACAGGGGCCCTTGGCTACACCTTC. Its translation is CSAEGTGALGYTF.